The TCR beta chain under discussion was sequenced for a study of cytomegalovirus exposure and HLA in healthy donors. The study's findings and limits: A few of the chains that were CMV-associated were confirmed in vitro to be specific for CMV antigens.

V gave up 4 bases and J gave up 5 bases, with 17 bases separating them. The CDR3 has 15 amino acids. Germline V gene sequence: CDR1 SNHLY, CDR2 FYNNEI. The study ran its PCR with 60 Vbeta and 13 Jbeta primers. Profiled with immunoSEQ multiplex PCR; TCRdb holds only in-frame clones, not every one. The data show roughly 130,000 clones, 75% to 90% seen once. Donors were ostensibly healthy at sampling, although undocumented immune exposures were probable. Worth noting for this clone: The target antigen is unknown.

The sequenced sample consisted of PBMCs. The clonotype originates from a man aged 35 to 55 in good health and CMV-seronegative. The chain uses TRBV2 and TRBJ2-5, with TRBD2 as a possible D gene (5 bases). CDR3 in amino acids: CASSVTRGTLETQYF. As DNA, the CDR3 is TGTGCCAGCAGTGTCACTAGAGGTACTCTGGAGACCCAGTACTTC.